The sequence of this T cell receptor (beta chain) was determined in a study of regulatory T cells in long-lasting Graves disease. Study-wide findings and caveats: Persistent-disease Graves' patients showed less TCR diversity than new cases.

Described time point: newly diagnosed GD, antithyroid drugs for less than 3 months. PBMCs provided the RNA from which the TCR library was made. This clonotype was detected ten times or more. Its antigen is unknown. Assembly of TCR beta libraries relied on iRepertoire HTBI primers together with Arm-PCR of CDR3 regions. Each CDR3 protein gets one entry after TCRdb re-called the multiplex PCR reads with MiXCR. Among approximately 390,000 distinct CDR3 sequences, roughly 17% were seen once, and the ten largest hold 20%. This sample also belongs to another study, concerning T cells in Graves' hyperthyroidism and ophthalmopathy. That study adds: When ophthalmopathy did not progress within 18 months, Graves' hyperthyroidism was considered stable.

The sequences come from peripheral blood mononuclear cells (PBMCs), collected at new diagnosis, from a patient treated with antithyroid drugs. This sequence was found in a woman aged 18-29 years with Graves disease.

Written as DNA, the CDR3 is TGTGCCAGCAGCTTAGATAACAGGGGCAATCAGCCCCAGCATTTT. Protein product: CASSLDNRGNQPQHF. The rearrangement links TRBV11-2 to TRBJ1-5; weak D call: TRBD1 (6 bases). CDR3 length: 15 residues. Trimming removed 0 bases at V and 2 bases at J, with 8 bases between. Germline V gene data show CDR1 as SGHAT and CDR2 as FQNNGV.